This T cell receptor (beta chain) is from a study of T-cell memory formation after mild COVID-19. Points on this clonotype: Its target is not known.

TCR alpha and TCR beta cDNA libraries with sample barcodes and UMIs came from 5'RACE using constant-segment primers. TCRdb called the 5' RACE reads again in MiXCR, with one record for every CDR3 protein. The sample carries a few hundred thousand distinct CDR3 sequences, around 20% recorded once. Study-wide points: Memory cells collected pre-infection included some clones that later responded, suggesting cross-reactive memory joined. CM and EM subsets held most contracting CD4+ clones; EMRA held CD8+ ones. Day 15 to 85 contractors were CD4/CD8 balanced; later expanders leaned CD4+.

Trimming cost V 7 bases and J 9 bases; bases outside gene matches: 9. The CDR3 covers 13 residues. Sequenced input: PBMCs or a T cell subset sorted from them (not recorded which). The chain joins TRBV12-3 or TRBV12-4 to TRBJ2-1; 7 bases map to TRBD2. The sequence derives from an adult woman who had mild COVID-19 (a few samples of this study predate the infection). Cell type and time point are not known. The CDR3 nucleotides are TGTGCCAGCACCGTGACAGCGGGGAGTGAGCAGTTCTTC. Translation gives CASTVTAGSEQFF.